This T cell receptor beta chain was sequenced during a study of CD8+CD57+ T cells in acquired aplastic anemia (dated by TCRdb to 2017 to 2018). Notes on the research overall: Extracted DNA from sorted CD4+ and CD8+ cells averaged 3.2 ug, ranging from roughly 0.2 to 30 ug. For healthy donor samples, the average read count was about 10 million for CD4+ cells and around 12 million for CD8+ cells.

What the work shows at the level of the full study, not this receptor alone: About 28 CD8+ CDR3 sequences were found in both patients and controls but appeared to be highly expressed in patients and within the immunodominant clones of the patients. Between patients and healthy controls, no significant difference in CD8+ Simpson's diversity was found (P=0.060).

In regard to this clonotype: The clone's antigen remains unknown. Base qualities are missing; no much larger clone stands one base away.

The study deep-sequenced TCR repertoires of sorted CD4+ and CD8+ blood T cells from severe aplastic anemia patients and healthy subjects. Ficoll-Paque density gradient centrifugation was used to isolate peripheral blood mononuclear cells. CD4+ and CD8+ T cells were sorted by FACS or magnetic beads before DNA extraction. There are 16 amino acids in the CDR3, from cysteine to phenylalanine inclusive. The retained sequence is limited to the CDR3, 48 bases, with the frame set at the first base. In the germline V gene (reference sequence), CDR1 corresponds to SEHNR and CDR2 to FQNEAQ. V loses 5 bases at its end and J loses 2 bases; junction bases beyond the gene matches: 11. Genomic DNA served as template for TCR beta VDJ combination and CDR3 sequence profiling. TCR repertoire sequencing was run on an Illumina HiSeq 2000. Concerning the study's data processing: Repertoires were assessed using TRBV/TRBJ rearrangement plots, CDR3 size and DJ length profiles, and Simpson's diversity index. Whichever DNA sequence was most abundant in the deep sequencing data was defined as the immunodominant clone. CDR3 amino acid sequences were checked for sharing across subjects and were also compared against the VDJdb database and published repertoires. The public reads were reprocessed in TCRdb via fastp at Q25 and MiXCR, keeping in-frame beta chains. Rows are combined by CDR3 protein, so each entry shows the most common genes and DNA. TCRdb's processing, not the study's, gives the V and J calls here. The sample table records roughly 200,000 distinct CDR3 sequences; approximately 60% of these occur just once. The ten largest clones take up about 29% of the sample.

Sequences were obtained from sorted CD4+, CD8+, or CD8+CD57+ T cells (not recorded which) from PBMCs. The chain uses TRBV7-9 and TRBJ2-5; TRBD1 fits 7 bases in the junction. The TCR originated in a human donor in good health. In nucleotides, the sequence is TGTGCCAGCAGCCCCGGTGTAGGGGGCGGACAAGAGACCCAGTACTTC. This encodes CASSPGVGGGQETQYF.